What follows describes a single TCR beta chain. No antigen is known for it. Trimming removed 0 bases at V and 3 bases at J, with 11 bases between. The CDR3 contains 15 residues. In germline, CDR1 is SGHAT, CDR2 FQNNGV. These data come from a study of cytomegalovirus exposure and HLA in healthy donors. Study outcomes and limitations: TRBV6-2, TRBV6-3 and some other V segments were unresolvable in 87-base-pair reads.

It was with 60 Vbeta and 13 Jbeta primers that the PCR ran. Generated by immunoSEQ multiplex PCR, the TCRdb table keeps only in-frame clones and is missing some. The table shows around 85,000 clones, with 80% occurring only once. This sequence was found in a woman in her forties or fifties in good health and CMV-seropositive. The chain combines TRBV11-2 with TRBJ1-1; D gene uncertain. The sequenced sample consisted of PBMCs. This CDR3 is CASSLDGVTDTEAFF. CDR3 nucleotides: TGTGCCAGCAGCTTAGACGGGGTCACGGACACTGAAGCTTTCTTT. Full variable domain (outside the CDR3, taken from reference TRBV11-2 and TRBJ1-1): EAGVAQSPRYKIIEKRQSVAFWCNPISGHATLYWYQQILGQGPKLLIQFQNNGVVDDSQLPKDRFSAERLKGVDSTLKIQPAKLEDSAVYLCASSLDGVTDTEAFFGQGTRLTVV.